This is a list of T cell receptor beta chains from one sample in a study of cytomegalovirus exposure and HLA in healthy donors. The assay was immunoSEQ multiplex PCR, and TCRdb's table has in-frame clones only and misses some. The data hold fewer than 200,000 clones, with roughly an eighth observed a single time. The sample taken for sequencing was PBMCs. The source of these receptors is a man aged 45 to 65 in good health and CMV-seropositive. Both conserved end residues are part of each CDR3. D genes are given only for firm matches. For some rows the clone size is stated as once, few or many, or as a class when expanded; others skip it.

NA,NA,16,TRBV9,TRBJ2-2,CASSVGGRSNTGELFF,TGTGCCAGCAGCGTAGGTGGGCGATCGAACACCGGGGAGCTGTTTTTT
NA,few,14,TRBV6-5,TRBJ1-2,CASSPGGGVYGYTF,TGTGCCAGCAGTCCCGGGGGTGGCGTCTATGGCTACACCTTC
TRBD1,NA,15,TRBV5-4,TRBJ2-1,CASSSAGQGNNEQFF,TGTGCCAGCAGCTCCGCCGGACAGGGCAACAATGAGCAGTTCTTC
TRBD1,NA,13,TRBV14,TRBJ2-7,CASSPDRPYEQYF,TGTGCCAGCAGCCCGGACAGGCCCTACGAGCAGTACTTC
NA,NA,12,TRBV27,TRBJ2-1,CASSFRGGPQFF,TGTGCCAGCAGTTTTAGGGGGGGGCCGCAGTTCTTC
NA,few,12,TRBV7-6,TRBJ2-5,CASSRRGETQYF,TGTGCCAGCAGCCGGAGGGGTGAGACCCAGTACTTC
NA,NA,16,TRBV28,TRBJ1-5,CASSLVGGRGNQPQHF,TGTGCCAGCAGTTTGGTCGGGGGGCGAGGCAATCAGCCCCAGCATTTT
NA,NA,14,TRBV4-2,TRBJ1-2,CASRQDRGNYGYTF,TGTGCCAGCAGACAAGATCGGGGGAACTATGGCTACACCTTC
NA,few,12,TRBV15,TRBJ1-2,CATSEGWDGYTF,TGTGCCACATCCGAGGGTTGGGATGGCTACACCTTC
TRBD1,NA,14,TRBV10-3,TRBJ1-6,CAISFTGGNSPLHF,TGTGCCATCAGTTTTACAGGGGGGAATTCACCCCTCCACTTT
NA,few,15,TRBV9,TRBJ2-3,CASGVDPGSPDTQYF,TGTGCCAGCGGCGTAGATCCAGGGTCCCCAGATACGCAGTATTTT